This is a list of T cell receptor beta chains from one sample in a study of blood T cell repertoires in COVID-19. Sequencing used immunoSEQ multiplex PCR; TCRdb keeps in-frame clones, though not all of them. The repertoire has some 130,000 clones, 90% of them found once; the top ten carry 4.6%. Sequenced material: peripheral blood. These receptors came from a man aged 60-69 years with COVID-19, enrolled during active disease. Both conserved end residues are part of each CDR3. The D gene is left open where the match is weak. Clone size, where shown, is once, few, many, or a class for clones that have expanded.

>TRBD1|TRBV7-9|TRBJ1-6|-
CASSLGGTGERSPLHF
TGTGCCAGCAGCTTAGGGGGAACAGGGGAGCGATCACCCCTCCACTTT
>TRBD1|TRBV24-1|TRBJ1-1|once
CATSDNRQGNTEAFF
TGTGCCACCAGTGACAACCGACAGGGGAACACTGAAGCTTTCTTT
>-|TRBV14|TRBJ1-2|-
CASSQLPGGYTF
TGTGCCAGCAGCCAACTACCGGGAGGCTACACCTTC
>-|TRBV19|TRBJ1-5|-
CASSLQVFVGNQPQHF
TGTGCCAGTAGCTTACAGGTATTTGTCGGCAATCAGCCCCAGCATTTT
>-|TRBV18|TRBJ1-2|-
CASSPQAGVDYGYTF
TGTGCCAGCTCACCACAGGCAGGGGTCGACTATGGCTACACCTTC
>-|TRBV5-1|TRBJ2-7|-
CASSLELARTSYEQYF
TGCGCCAGCAGCTTGGAGCTAGCCCGTACATCCTACGAGCAGTACTTC
>TRBD1|TRBV18|TRBJ2-7|-
CASSPGQGPGEQYF
TGTGCCAGCTCACCGGGACAGGGGCCCGGCGAGCAGTACTTC
>-|TRBV5-5|TRBJ1-2|once
CASSPGAVYGYTF
TGTGCCAGCAGCCCCGGTGCCGTCTATGGCTACACCTTC
>-|TRBV10-1|TRBJ2-2|-
CASSDVNTGELFF
TGCGCCAGCAGTGACGTGAACACCGGGGAGCTGTTTTTT
>TRBD2|TRBV5-1|TRBJ2-3|-
CASSLSSGSLTDTQYF
TGCGCCAGCAGCTTGTCTAGCGGGAGCCTCACAGATACGCAGTATTTT
>TRBD1|TRBV2|TRBJ1-2|-
CASSRDRGNYGYTF
TGTGCCAGCTCAAGGGACAGGGGAAACTATGGCTACACCTTC
>-|TRBV7-2|TRBJ1-1|-
CASRDPGRTTEAFF
TGTGCCAGCAGGGACCCAGGGAGGACTACTGAAGCTTTCTTT
>-|TRBV7-9|TRBJ1-6|-
CASSTRGRAIGSPLHF
TGTGCCAGCAGCACCCGTGGCAGGGCAATAGGTTCACCCCTCCACTTT
>TRBD2|TRBV4-1|TRBJ2-7|-
CASSQDPSGSSYEQYF
TGCGCCAGCAGCCAAGACCCTAGCGGGAGCTCCTACGAGCAGTACTTC
>TRBD1|TRBV4-1|TRBJ2-7|large
CASSQGTGLAYEQYF
TGCGCCAGCAGCCAGGGGACAGGGCTGGCCTACGAGCAGTACTTC
>-|TRBV3-1/TRBV3-2|TRBJ1-1|-
CASSQGSQQNTEAFF
TGTGCCAGCAGCCAAGGTAGCCAGCAAAACACTGAAGCTTTCTTT
>TRBD2|TRBV11-3|TRBJ2-1|-
CASSLITGGAEQFF
TGTGCCAGCAGCTTAATCACGGGAGGGGCTGAGCAGTTCTTC
>-|TRBV19|TRBJ1-4|-
CASSIITAEKLFF
TGTGCCAGTAGTATAATTACAGCCGAAAAACTGTTTTTT
>-|TRBV19|TRBJ1-2|-
CASSIGSGDGYTF
TGTGCCAGTAGTATCGGGTCGGGAGATGGCTACACCTTC
>TRBD1|TRBV28|TRBJ1-2|-
CASSLGQGGLYGYTF
TGTGCCAGCAGTTTGGGGCAGGGGGGTTTGTATGGCTACACCTTC
>-|TRBV19|TRBJ2-3|once
CASSSGASTDTQYF
TGTGCCAGTAGTAGCGGGGCTAGCACAGATACGCAGTATTTT
>-|TRBV6-5|TRBJ1-4|once
CASSLYSRNEKLFF
TGTGCCAGCAGTTTATACAGTAGGAATGAAAAACTGTTTTTT
>TRBD1|TRBV19|TRBJ1-3|once
CASSTIQGSGNTIYF
TGTGCCAGTAGCACAATACAGGGGTCTGGAAACACCATATATTTT
>-|TRBV7-8|TRBJ1-1|-
CASSQKKGPNTEAFF
TGTGCCAGCAGCCAAAAAAAGGGGCCAAACACTGAAGCTTTCTTT
>-|TRBV10-3|TRBJ1-2|few
CAISESGIYYGYTF
TGTGCCATCAGTGAGTCCGGGATTTACTATGGCTACACCTTC
>TRBD2|TRBV4-2|TRBJ2-3|once
CASSQVSGSNTDTQYF
TGTGCCAGCAGCCAAGTAAGCGGGAGTAACACAGATACGCAGTATTTT
>TRBD1|TRBV30|TRBJ2-7|once
CAWSFPSGQGAGVWSYEQYF
TGTGCCTGGAGTTTCCCTTCGGGACAGGGGGCTGGGGTCTGGTCCTACGAGCAGTACTTC
>-|TRBV7-2|TRBJ2-7|once
CASSLVGENAYEQYF
TGTGCCAGCAGCTTAGTGGGAGAAAACGCCTACGAGCAGTACTTC
>TRBD2|TRBV9|TRBJ2-7|once
CASSVLPLAGGDEQYF
TGTGCCAGCAGCGTCCTCCCTCTAGCGGGAGGCGACGAGCAGTACTTC
>-|TRBV7-3|TRBJ2-7|-
CASSLNGGIAEQYF
TGTGCCAGCAGCTTAAATGGCGGGATAGCCGAGCAGTACTTC
>-|TRBV19|TRBJ2-2|-
CASSSDLNTGELFF
TGTGCCAGTAGTTCAGATTTGAACACCGGGGAGCTGTTTTTT
>TRBD2|TRBV2|TRBJ2-1|-
CASSERTSGNNEQFF
TGTGCCAGCAGTGAGAGGACTAGCGGGAACAATGAGCAGTTCTTC
>TRBD2|TRBV29-1|TRBJ2-1|-
CSVESSGSFSEQFF
TGCAGCGTTGAATCTAGCGGGAGTTTCAGTGAGCAGTTCTTC
>-|TRBV5-1|TRBJ1-1|-
CASALDRGSEAFF
TGCGCCAGCGCCCTTGATAGGGGGTCTGAAGCTTTCTTT
>TRBD1|TRBV10-3|TRBJ1-1|-
CATETGLNTEAFF
TGTGCCACCGAGACAGGGTTGAACACTGAAGCTTTCTTT
>-|TRBV6-5|TRBJ1-4|-
CASRRSATNEKLFF
TGTGCCAGCAGAAGATCGGCAACTAATGAAAAACTGTTTTTT
>-|TRBV10-1|TRBJ1-1|-
CASSERTEHTEAFF
TGCGCCAGCAGTGAGCGGACAGAACACACTGAAGCTTTCTTT
>TRBD1|TRBV7-8|TRBJ2-7|-
CASSLLTGTVSYEQYF
TGTGCCAGCAGCTTACTAACCGGGACAGTGTCCTACGAGCAGTACTTC
>-|TRBV28|TRBJ2-5|-
CASRLSGLETQYF
TGTGCCAGCAGACTTTCAGGACTGGAGACCCAGTACTTC
>-|TRBV5-5|TRBJ2-2|-
CASSLIAANTGELFF
TGTGCCAGCAGCTTGATAGCGGCGAACACCGGGGAGCTGTTTTTT
>TRBD2|TRBV5-1|TRBJ2-7|-
CASSLSGTTYEQYF
TGCGCCAGCAGCTTATCCGGGACTACGTACGAGCAGTACTTC
>TRBD1|TRBV5-1|TRBJ2-7|-
CASSSDRALGEQYF
TGCGCCAGCAGCTCCGACAGGGCTTTGGGGGAGCAGTACTTC
>-|TRBV28|TRBJ2-1|once
CASSLSAGLGSLSNEQFF
TGTGCCAGCAGTTTATCGGCGGGATTGGGCTCCCTAAGCAATGAGCAGTTCTTC
>TRBD1|TRBV6-5|TRBJ1-5|few
CASSLTGTGAQPQHF
TGTGCCAGCAGTTTGACCGGGACAGGGGCCCAGCCCCAGCATTTT
>-|TRBV27|TRBJ1-2|-
CASSLEARGGYTF
TGTGCCAGCAGTTTAGAGGCCCGCGGGGGCTACACCTTC
>TRBD2|TRBV7-2|TRBJ2-7|once
CASSLGLAPYEQYF
TGTGCCAGCAGTTTAGGACTAGCGCCCTACGAGCAGTACTTC
>TRBD1|TRBV18|TRBJ2-7|-
CASSDRGGGPNEQYF
TGTGCCAGCTCAGACAGGGGTGGTGGACCGAACGAGCAGTACTTC
>-|TRBV18|TRBJ1-5|-
CASSPVRDNQPQHF
TGTGCCAGCTCACCAGTCCGAGACAATCAGCCCCAGCATTTT
>TRBD1|TRBV27|TRBJ1-1|once
CASRATSRGLVRNTEAFF
TGTGCCAGCAGAGCAACTTCCAGGGGGCTAGTCAGGAACACTGAAGCTTTCTTT
>-|TRBV20-1|TRBJ1-3|-
CSASRGNTIYF
TGCAGTGCTAGCCGGGGAAACACCATATATTTT
>-|TRBV3-1/TRBV3-2|TRBJ1-6|-
CASTLQGENSPLHF
TGTGCCAGCACCCTACAGGGAGAAAATTCACCCCTCCACTTT
>TRBD1|TRBV30|TRBJ1-6|few
CAWNRGDSPLHF
TGTGCCTGGAACAGGGGGGATTCACCCCTCCACTTT
>-|TRBV9|TRBJ2-2|-
CASSIQMAGLNTGELFF
TGTGCCAGCAGTATCCAAATGGCAGGACTAAACACCGGGGAGCTGTTTTTT
>TRBD2|TRBV7-2|TRBJ2-1|-
CASSPSGRIMDEQFF
TGTGCCAGCAGCCCCAGCGGGAGGATTATGGATGAGCAGTTCTTC
>TRBD2|TRBV30|TRBJ2-1|-
CAWSAGTIDEQFF
TGTGCCTGGAGTGCAGGGACTATTGATGAGCAGTTCTTC